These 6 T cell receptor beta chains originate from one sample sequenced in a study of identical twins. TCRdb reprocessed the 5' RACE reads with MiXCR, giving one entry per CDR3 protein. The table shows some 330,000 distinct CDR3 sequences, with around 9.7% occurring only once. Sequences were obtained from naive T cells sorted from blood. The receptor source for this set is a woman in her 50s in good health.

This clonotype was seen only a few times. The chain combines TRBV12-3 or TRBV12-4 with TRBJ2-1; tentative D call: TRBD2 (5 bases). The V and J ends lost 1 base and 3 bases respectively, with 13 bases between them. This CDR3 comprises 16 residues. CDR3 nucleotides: TGTGCCAGCAGTTTAGGGCTAAGCGGAATCTACAATGAGCAGTTCTTC. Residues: CASSLGLSGIYNEQFF.

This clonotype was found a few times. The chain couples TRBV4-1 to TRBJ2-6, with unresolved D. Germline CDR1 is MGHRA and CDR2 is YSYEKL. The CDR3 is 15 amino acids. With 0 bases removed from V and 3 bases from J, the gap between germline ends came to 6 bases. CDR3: CASSQDRVGANVLTF. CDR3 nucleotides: TGCGCCAGCAGCCAAGATAGAGTTGGGGCCAACGTCCTGACTTTC.

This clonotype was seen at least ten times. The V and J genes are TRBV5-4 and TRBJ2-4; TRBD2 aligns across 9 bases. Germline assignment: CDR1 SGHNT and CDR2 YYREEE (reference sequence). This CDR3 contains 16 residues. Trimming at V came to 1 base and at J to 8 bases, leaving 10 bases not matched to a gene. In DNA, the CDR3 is TGTGCCAGCAGCTTGCCTGGGCGGGAGGGCGAGGACATTCAGTACTTC. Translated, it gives CASSLPGREGEDIQYF.

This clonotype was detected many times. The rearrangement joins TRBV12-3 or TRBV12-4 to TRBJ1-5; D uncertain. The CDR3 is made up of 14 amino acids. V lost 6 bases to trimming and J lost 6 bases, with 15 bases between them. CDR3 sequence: CASSLGRTGQPQHF. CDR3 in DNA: TGTGCCAGCAGCCTAGGACGAACTGGTCAGCCCCAGCATTTT.

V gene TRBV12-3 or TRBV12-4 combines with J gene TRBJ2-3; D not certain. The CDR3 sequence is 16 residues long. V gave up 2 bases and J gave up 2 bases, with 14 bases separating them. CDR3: CASSLLSSPTTDTQYF. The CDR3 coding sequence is TGTGCCAGCAGTTTATTGTCTAGTCCTACCACAGATACGCAGTATTTT.

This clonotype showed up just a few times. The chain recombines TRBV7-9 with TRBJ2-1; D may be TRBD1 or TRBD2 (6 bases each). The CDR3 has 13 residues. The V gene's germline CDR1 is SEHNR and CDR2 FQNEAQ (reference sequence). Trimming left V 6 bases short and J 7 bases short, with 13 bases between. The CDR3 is CASRRGALNEQFF. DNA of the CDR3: TGTGCCAGCAGGAGGGGGGCCCTTAATGAGCAGTTCTTC. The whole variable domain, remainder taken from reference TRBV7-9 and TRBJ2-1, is DTGVSQNPRHKITKRGQNVTFRCDPISEHNRLYWYRQTLGQGPEFLTYFQNEAQLEKSRLLSDRFSAERPKGSFSTLEIQRTEQGDSAMYLCASRRGALNEQFFGPGTRLTVL.